This entry lists 7 T cell receptor beta chains sequenced from one sample in a study of blood T cell repertoires in COVID-19. Assay: immunoSEQ multiplex PCR; the TCRdb copy retains only in-frame clones and omits some. The sample has some 320,000 clones, over 85% seen once. The sequenced material came from peripheral blood. These receptor sequences come from a woman aged 25 to 45 with COVID-19, enrolled during active disease.

V usage is TRBV11-2 and J usage is TRBJ2-6; D possibly corresponds to TRBD2 (6 bases). This CDR3 is built from 16 residues. Trimming stripped 5 bases from V and 2 bases from J, with 13 bases between. The germline CDR1 and CDR2 sequences are SGHAT and FQNNGV. The CDR3 here is CASSRRGRTGANVLTF. CDR3 DNA: TGTGCCAGCAGCCGTCGGGGGAGGACTGGGGCCAACGTCCTGACTTTC.

V and J are TRBV19 and TRBJ1-3; D unclear. Germline-derived CDR1 and CDR2 are LNHDA and SQIVND (reference sequence). Trimming pared 5 bases from V and 0 bases from J, leaving 11 bases between. The CDR3 extends over 15 amino acids. CDR3 sequence: CASSVQFSSGNTIYF. CDR3 nucleotide sequence: TGTGCCAGTAGTGTACAGTTTTCCTCTGGAAACACCATATATTTT.

J is TRBJ1-6 and V is TRBV4-1; D might be TRBD1 (5 bases). This CDR3 is built from 15 residues. V was shortened by 3 bases and J by 8 bases, with 14 bases between the two germline ends. The V gene's germline CDR1 is MGHRA and CDR2 YSYEKL. CDR3 coding DNA: TGCGCCAGCAGCCACCTAGGGAGGGGTCATTCACCCCTCCACTTT. This encodes CASSHLGRGHSPLHF.

The rearrangement joins TRBV5-1 to TRBJ2-3; the match to TRBD2 covers 15 bases. This CDR3 has 18 residues. Germline lookup yields CDR1 SGHRS and CDR2 YFSETQ. V gave up 2 bases and J gave up 3 bases; unmatched junction bases: 7. Here the CDR3 DNA reads TGCGCCAGCAGCTTAAGAGGACTAGCGGGGGGGCCGACAGATACGCAGTATTTT. Translation: CASSLRGLAGGPTDTQYF.

This sequence joins TRBV6-5 and TRBJ1-5, with 8 bases that match TRBD1. The CDR3 is 15 residues long. Germline V gene lookup returns CDR1 MNHEY and CDR2 SVGAGI. V dropped 2 bases and J dropped 5; count of bases not matched to a gene: 5. CDR3: CASSYQTGVDQPQHF. The CDR3 bases are TGTGCCAGCAGTTACCAGACAGGGGTGGATCAGCCCCAGCATTTT.

This chain links TRBV18 with TRBJ2-7; TRBD1 matches 11 bases. Germline V gene lookup returns CDR1 KGHSH and CDR2 LQKENI. Trimming at V came to 6 bases and at J to 1 base, leaving 5 bases not matched to a gene. The CDR3 totals 15 residues. CDR3 protein: CASSRRDRGSYEQYF. CDR3 bases: TGTGCCAGCTCCCGCCGGGACAGGGGGTCCTACGAGCAGTACTTC.

This clone appeared a single time. The chain links TRBV1 to TRBJ1-1; the table's D call of TRBD1 was not tested on the DNA. TRBV1 is reported as a pseudogene. There are 17 residues in the CDR3. The CDR3: CTSSQGSPDDRITEAFF. The CDR3 bases are TGCACCAGCAGCCAGGGCTCACCGGATGACCGAATCACTGAAGCTTTCTTT.